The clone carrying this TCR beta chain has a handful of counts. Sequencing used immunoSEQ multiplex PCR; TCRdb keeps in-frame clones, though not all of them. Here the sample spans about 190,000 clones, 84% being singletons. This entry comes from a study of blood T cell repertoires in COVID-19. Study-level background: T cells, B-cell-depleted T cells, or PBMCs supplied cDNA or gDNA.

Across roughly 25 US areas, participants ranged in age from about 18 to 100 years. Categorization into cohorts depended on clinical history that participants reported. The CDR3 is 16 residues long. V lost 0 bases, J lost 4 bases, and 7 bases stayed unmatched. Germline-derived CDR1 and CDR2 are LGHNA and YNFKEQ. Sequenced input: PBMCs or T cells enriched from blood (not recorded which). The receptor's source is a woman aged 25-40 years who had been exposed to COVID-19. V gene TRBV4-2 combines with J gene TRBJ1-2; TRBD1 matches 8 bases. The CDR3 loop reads CASSQDIQGGLYGYTF. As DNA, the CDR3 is TGTGCCAGCAGCCAAGATATACAGGGGGGCCTCTATGGCTACACCTTC.